This T cell receptor beta chain was profiled in a study of early T cells in non-severe SARS-CoV-2 infection (dated by TCRdb to the early 2020s). With regard to the full study: Because TCR sequencing relied on bulk RNA taken from unsorted whole blood, pairing of alpha and beta chains was not possible. Results the study describes overall, beyond this receptor: Matching against VDJdb was skewed toward anti-spike CD8 responses, likely underestimated virus-specific expansions, and missed private and CD4 specificities.

This clonotype showed up many times. Its antigen is unknown. The input lacks base qualities; no much larger clone sits a single base away. Library preparation was by 5' RACE. TCRdb lists the instrument as NextSeq 500. The TCR library protocol attached unique molecular identifiers to individual cDNA molecules to correct for sequencing error and PCR bias. Both TCR alpha and beta chains were sequenced, and tight co-correlation was observed between alpha and beta sequence abundances in each sample. Per the original workflow: Decombinator V4 was used to annotate the V gene, J gene and CDR3 of the TCR sequences. Expanded TCRs were defined as changing significantly between any two time points under a Poisson model with p below 0.0001. TCR abundances were normalised to the total number of TCRs sequenced per sample and expressed as counts per million. MAIT TCRs were defined by TRAV1-2 paired with TRAJ12, TRAJ20 or TRAJ33, and iNKT TCRs by TRAV10 paired with TRAJ18. VDJdb, accessed 1 November 2021, was searched for CMV, EBV and SARS-CoV-2 annotated TCRs, excluding TCRs annotated for multiple antigens. Using fastp at Q25 and MiXCR, TCRdb reprocessed the public reads and kept productive beta chains. Rows are unified per CDR3 protein, each entry keeping the most common DNA and genes. None of the V and J calls come from the authors' own analysis; TCRdb made them. This sample comprises some 45,000 distinct CDR3 sequences, about 7% of them detected only once. The ten largest clones take up roughly 8% of the sample.

A case-control design nested within a healthcare worker cohort in London, UK, was used, with weekly nasopharyngeal swab PCR tests and blood sampling performed. Between 23 and 31 March 2020, the week of the UK lockdown, healthcare workers were enrolled and then followed up weekly for as long as 16 weeks. The CDR3, cysteine through phenylalanine, is 18 amino acids long. The retained sequence is limited to the CDR3, 54 bases, with the frame set at the first base. Sequences LGHNA (CDR1) and YSLEER (CDR2) are obtained from the germline V gene. Trimming costs V 0 bases and J 8 bases, and their ends lie 24 bases apart.

The sequence derives from an adult who was a healthcare worker with PCR-confirmed SARS-CoV-2 infection or an uninfected control (not recorded which). Source material: whole blood. The sequence is built from TRBV4-3 and TRBJ2-3; the D gene remains uncertain. The nucleotide sequence is given as TGCGCCAGCAGCCAAGATCTTCGGGTCGAGAGCCATCATGGTACGCAGTATTTT. Its product reads: CASSQDLRVESHHGTQYF.